This entry features one T cell receptor beta chain sequence. Its antigen is currently unknown. TCRdb processed the reads anew with MiXCR; each CDR3 protein has one entry. The data show about 55,000 distinct CDR3 sequences, roughly 20% seen once. This entry belongs to a study of T cell repertoires in cytomegalovirus infection. Germline CDR1 MNHNY, CDR2 SVGAGI (reference sequence). Trimming cost V 2 bases and J 2 bases, with 7 bases left between them. CDR3 length equals 13 residues. The J gene is TRBJ2-7, the V gene TRBV6-6, with D unclear. The source of this sequence is a human donor in good health (CMV status not recorded). Some clones in this sample may be carry-over from other donors' samples. Sequences were derived from CD8+ T cells from cultured PBMCs, sampled from culture after CMV antigen stimulation. CDR3 coding DNA: TGTGCCAGCAGTTACCCTTCGACCTACGAGCAGTACTTC. Translation: CASSYPSTYEQYF.